This TCR beta chain was sequenced for a study of CD8 T cells in ankylosing spondylitis. Study results and limitations: Ankylosing spondylitis blood appeared to be characterized by a TCR beta motif of roughly eight highly homologous variants. Certain motif variants had earlier appeared in reactive arthritis synovial fluid and blood. In peripheral blood, disease-linked CD8+ clones occurred at relatively low frequencies.

Using its own MiXCR run on the 5' RACE reads, TCRdb lists one record per CDR3 protein. The table lists some 40,000 distinct CDR3 sequences, over 9% of them singletons. The CDR3 extends over 15 amino acids. Trimming removed 3 bases from V and 4 bases from J; junction bases left unmatched: 7. This clonotype was counted ten times or more. Its specificity is unknown. The material sequenced was blood, either unsorted or a sorted T cell fraction (not recorded which). The TCR originated in a male donor with ankylosing spondylitis or in good health (not recorded which). This chain joins TRBV12-3 or TRBV12-4 and TRBJ1-2, with TRBD1 matching 8 bases. The CDR3 nucleotides read TGTGCCAGCAGTTTTGGACAGGGTGGCCTCTATGGCTACACCTTC. Translated, it gives CASSFGQGGLYGYTF.